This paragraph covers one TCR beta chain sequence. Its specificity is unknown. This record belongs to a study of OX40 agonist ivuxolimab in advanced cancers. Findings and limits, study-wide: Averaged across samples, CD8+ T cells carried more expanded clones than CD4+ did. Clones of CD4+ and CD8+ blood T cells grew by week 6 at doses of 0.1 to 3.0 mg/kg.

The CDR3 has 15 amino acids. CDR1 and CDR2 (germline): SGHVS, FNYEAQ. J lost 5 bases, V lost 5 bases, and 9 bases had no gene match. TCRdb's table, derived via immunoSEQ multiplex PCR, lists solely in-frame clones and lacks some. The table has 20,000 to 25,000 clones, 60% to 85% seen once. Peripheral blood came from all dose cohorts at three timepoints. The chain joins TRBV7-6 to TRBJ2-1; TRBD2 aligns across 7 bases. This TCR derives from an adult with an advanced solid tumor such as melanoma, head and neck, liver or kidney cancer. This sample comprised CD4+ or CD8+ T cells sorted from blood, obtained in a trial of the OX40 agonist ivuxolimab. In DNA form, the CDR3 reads TGTGCCAGCAGCCCCCCTTTGGGGGGGAACAATGAGCAGTTCTTC. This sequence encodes CASSPPLGGNNEQFF.